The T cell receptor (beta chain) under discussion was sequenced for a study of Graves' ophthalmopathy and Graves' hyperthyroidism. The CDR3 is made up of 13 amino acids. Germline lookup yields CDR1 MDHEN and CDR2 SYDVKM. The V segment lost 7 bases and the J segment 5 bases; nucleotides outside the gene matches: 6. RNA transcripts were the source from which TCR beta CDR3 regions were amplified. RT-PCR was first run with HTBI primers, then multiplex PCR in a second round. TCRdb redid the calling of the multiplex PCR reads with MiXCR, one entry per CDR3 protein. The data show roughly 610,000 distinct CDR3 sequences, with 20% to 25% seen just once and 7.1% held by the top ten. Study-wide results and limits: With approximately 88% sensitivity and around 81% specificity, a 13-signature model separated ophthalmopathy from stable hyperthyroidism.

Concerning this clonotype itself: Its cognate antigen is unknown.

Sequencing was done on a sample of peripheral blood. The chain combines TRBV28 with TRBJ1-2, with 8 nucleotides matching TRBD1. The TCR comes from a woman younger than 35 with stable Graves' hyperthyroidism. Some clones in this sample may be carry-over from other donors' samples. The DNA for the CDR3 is TGTGCCAGCATTCGGACAGGGTCATATGGCTACACCTTC. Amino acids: CASIRTGSYGYTF.